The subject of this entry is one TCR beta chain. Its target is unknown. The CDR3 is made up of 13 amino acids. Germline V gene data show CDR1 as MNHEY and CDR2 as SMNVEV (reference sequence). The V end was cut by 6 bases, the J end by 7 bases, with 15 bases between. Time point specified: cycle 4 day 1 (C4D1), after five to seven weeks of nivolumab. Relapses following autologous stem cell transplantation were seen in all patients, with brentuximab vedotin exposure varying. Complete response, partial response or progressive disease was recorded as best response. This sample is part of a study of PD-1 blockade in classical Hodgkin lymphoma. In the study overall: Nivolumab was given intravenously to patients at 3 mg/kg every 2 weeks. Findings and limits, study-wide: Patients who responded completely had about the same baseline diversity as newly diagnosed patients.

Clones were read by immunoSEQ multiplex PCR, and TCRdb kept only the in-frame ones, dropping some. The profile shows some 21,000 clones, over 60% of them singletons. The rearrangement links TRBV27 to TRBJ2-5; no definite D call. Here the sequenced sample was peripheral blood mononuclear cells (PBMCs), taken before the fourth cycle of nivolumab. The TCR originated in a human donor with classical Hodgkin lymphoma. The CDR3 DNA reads TGTGCCAGCAGCTACTATACTCGAGGGACCCAGTACTTC. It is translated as CASSYYTRGTQYF.